Listed below are T cell receptor beta chains from one sample, sequenced in a study of blood T cell repertoires in COVID-19. Only in-frame clones appear in the TCRdb table, and some are missing; sequencing was by immunoSEQ multiplex PCR. Of around 150,000 clones in the sample, about 92% are singletons; the top ten hold roughly 2%. Sequencing was done on a sample of peripheral blood. All receptors derive from a woman aged 60-75 years with COVID-19, enrolled during active disease. Each CDR3 is given with its conserved first and last residue. A D gene is named only where the DNA matches it firmly. Clone size is shown for a subset of rows, as once, few, many or a class of expanded clone.

d_call	cdr3_length	v_call	j_call	clone_size	cdr3_aa	cdr3_nt
TRBD1	13	TRBV7-3	TRBJ1-2	NA	CASSLDREHGYTF	TGTGCCAGCAGCTTGGACAGGGAGCACGGCTACACCTTC
NA	15	TRBV4-2	TRBJ2-5	once	CASSQNPRSPETQYF	TGTGCCAGCAGCCAAAACCCCCGTAGCCCTGAGACCCAGTACTTC
NA	14	TRBV7-3	TRBJ1-2	NA	CASSLIGGTYGYTF	TGTGCCAGCAGCTTAATCGGGGGTACCTATGGCTACACCTTC
NA	15	TRBV4-3	TRBJ2-7	once	CASSQDRGGSYEQYF	TGCGCCAGCAGCCAAGATCGGGGAGGCTCCTACGAGCAGTACTTC
TRBD1	15	TRBV6-5	TRBJ1-1	once	CASSYGTARSTEAFF	TGTGCCAGCAGTTACGGGACAGCCCGGAGCACTGAAGCTTTCTTT
NA	15	TRBV11-1	TRBJ1-2	NA	CASSHRTDSPLGYTF	TGTGCCAGCAGCCATCGGACTGATTCCCCCTTGGGCTACACCTTC
TRBD1	13	TRBV6-5	TRBJ1-2	NA	CASSSSGGYGYTF	TGTGCCAGCAGTTCCTCAGGGGGCTATGGCTACACCTTC
TRBD2	16	TRBV6-1	TRBJ2-5	few	CASSELAGGPQETQYF	TGTGCCAGCAGTGAGCTAGCGGGGGGTCCTCAAGAGACCCAGTACTTC
NA	16	TRBV6-2/TRBV6-3	TRBJ2-2	NA	CASSYSTGKNTGELFF	TGTGCCAGCAGTTACTCAACGGGAAAGAACACCGGGGAGCTGTTTTTT
TRBD1	15	TRBV5-1	TRBJ1-5	NA	CASSLAGGHYQPQHF	TGCGCCAGCAGCTTAGCAGGGGGTCATTACCAGCCCCAGCATTTT
TRBD1	17	TRBV19	TRBJ1-2	NA	CASSSHRGGTANYGYTF	TGTGCCAGTAGTAGCCACAGGGGGGGGACAGCTAACTATGGCTACACCTTC
NA	15	TRBV4-2	TRBJ1-5	NA	CASSQVFGGNQPQHF	TGTGCCAGCAGCCAAGTCTTCGGGGGCAATCAGCCCCAGCATTTT
TRBD2	14	TRBV7-2	TRBJ2-7	NA	CASVIAGGPYEQYF	TGTGCCAGCGTCATAGCGGGGGGCCCCTACGAGCAGTACTTC
NA	12	TRBV12-5	TRBJ2-7	NA	CASRPSSYEQYF	TGTGCTAGTCGTCCCAGCTCCTACGAGCAGTACTTC
TRBD1	13	TRBV6-5	TRBJ1-5	NA	CASSSGQLQPQHF	TGTGCCAGCAGTTCGGGACAGTTGCAGCCCCAGCATTTT
TRBD2	17	TRBV2	TRBJ2-1	NA	CASSVVLPGLEGNEQFF	TGTGCCAGCAGTGTTGTGCTACCGGGACTAGAAGGAAATGAGCAGTTCTTC
NA	14	TRBV7-9	TRBJ1-2	NA	CASSHDIRYYGYTF	TGTGCCAGCAGCCACGACATAAGATACTATGGCTACACCTTC
TRBD1	15	TRBV4-1	TRBJ1-5	NA	CASSPRDRHHQPQHF	TGCGCCAGCAGCCCCCGGGACAGGCATCATCAGCCCCAGCATTTT
TRBD2	18	TRBV9	TRBJ2-5	NA	CASSRTGTSGGAGETQYF	TGTGCCAGCAGCCGTACCGGGACTAGCGGGGGGGCGGGAGAGACCCAGTACTTC
NA	14	TRBV30	TRBJ2-7	NA	CAWSVSAILYEQYF	TGTGCCTGGAGTGTTTCAGCGATCCTCTACGAGCAGTACTTC
TRBD2	18	TRBV27	TRBJ2-5	NA	CASSNQRGGPLYQETQYF	TGTGCCAGCAGTAACCAGCGGGGGGGCCCGTTGTACCAAGAGACCCAGTACTTC
NA	12	TRBV7-9	TRBJ1-2	NA	CASTSPRSGYTF	TGTGCCAGCACCTCTCCACGGTCAGGCTACACCTTC
NA	14	TRBV7-8	TRBJ2-2	NA	CASRRAMNTGELFF	TGTGCCAGCAGAAGAGCGATGAACACCGGGGAGCTGTTTTTT
NA	15	TRBV5-5	TRBJ1-5	NA	CASSLVGRGNQPQHF	TGTGCCAGCAGCTTGGTCGGGAGGGGTAATCAGCCCCAGCATTTT
NA	16	TRBV5-1	TRBJ1-1	NA	CASSPQGWAPNTEAFF	TGCGCCAGCAGCCCCCAAGGATGGGCTCCAAACACTGAAGCTTTCTTT
TRBD1	20	TRBV19	TRBJ1-6	NA	CASSIGVSNRGISYNSPLHF	TGTGCCAGTAGTATCGGGGTCTCGAACAGGGGTATATCCTATAATTCACCCCTCCACTTT
NA	15	TRBV7-2	TRBJ1-2	NA	CASSIQGGLDYGYTF	TGTGCCAGCAGCATCCAGGGTGGCCTCGACTATGGCTACACCTTC
TRBD1	16	TRBV7-6	TRBJ2-2	NA	CASSLEATGTAGELFF	TGTGCCAGCAGCTTAGAGGCGACAGGGACGGCCGGGGAGCTGTTTTTT
TRBD2	15	TRBV2	TRBJ2-3	NA	CASSEETSSTDTQYF	TGTGCCAGCAGTGAGGAGACTAGCAGCACAGATACGCAGTATTTT
TRBD2	14	TRBV9	TRBJ2-1	once	CASSVVSGGGEQFF	TGTGCCAGCAGCGTAGTATCGGGGGGTGGTGAGCAGTTCTTC
NA	15	TRBV2	TRBJ1-3	NA	CASRVTESSGNTIYF	TGTGCCAGCAGAGTTACCGAGAGCTCTGGAAACACCATATATTTT
NA	14	TRBV3-1/TRBV3-2	TRBJ1-3	NA	CASSQDRAGNTIYF	TGTGCCAGCAGCCAAGATAGAGCTGGAAACACCATATATTTT
TRBD2	17	TRBV4-2	TRBJ2-1	NA	CASSQGATGGSYNEQFF	TGTGCCAGCAGCCAAGGGGCCACGGGAGGGTCCTACAATGAGCAGTTCTTC
TRBD1	14	TRBV9	TRBJ1-2	NA	CASSPQTGGYGYTF	TGTGCCAGCAGCCCGCAGACAGGGGGCTATGGCTACACCTTC
NA	17	TRBV15	TRBJ2-1	NA	CATSRSQRGGNYNEQFF	TGTGCCACCAGCAGGTCCCAAAGGGGGGGTAACTACAATGAGCAGTTCTTC
TRBD1	13	TRBV19	TRBJ1-1	NA	CASRRQGDTEAFF	TGTGCCAGTAGAAGACAGGGAGACACTGAAGCTTTCTTT
TRBD1	16	TRBV28	TRBJ1-5	NA	CASSSRQGWWGQPQHF	TGTGCCAGCAGTTCCCGACAGGGGTGGTGGGGTCAGCCCCAGCATTTT
TRBD1	15	TRBV5-4	TRBJ1-2	NA	CASSLEPGQVYGYTF	TGTGCCAGCAGCTTGGAACCGGGACAGGTCTATGGCTACACCTTC
TRBD1	15	TRBV4-3	TRBJ1-2	NA	CASSQGSQGVYGYTF	TGCGCCAGCAGCCAAGGGAGTCAGGGGGTATATGGCTACACCTTC
NA	16	TRBV19	TRBJ1-5	NA	CATLTPGDASNQPQHF	TGTGCCACCTTGACCCCGGGGGACGCTAGCAATCAGCCCCAGCATTTT
NA	16	TRBV27	TRBJ1-4	NA	CASSLFRLGGDEKLFF	TGTGCCAGCAGTTTATTCCGACTCGGAGGTGATGAAAAACTGTTTTTT
NA	14	TRBV2	TRBJ1-1	NA	CASSEQVAITEAFF	TGTGCCAGCAGTGAACAGGTTGCAATCACTGAAGCTTTCTTT
NA	14	TRBV19	TRBJ1-1	NA	CASSIVRGGTEAFF	TGTGCCAGTAGTATAGTACGGGGGGGGACTGAAGCTTTCTTT
NA	15	TRBV9	TRBJ1-2	NA	CASSVTPGREDGYTF	TGTGCCAGCAGCGTAACCCCGGGGAGGGAGGATGGCTACACCTTC
NA	13	TRBV6-5	TRBJ1-5	NA	CASSQNRDQPQHF	TGTGCCAGCAGTCAAAACAGGGATCAGCCCCAGCATTTT